This T cell receptor (beta chain) was obtained from a study of cytomegalovirus exposure and HLA in healthy donors. The study's findings and limits: Accurate predictions that matched the HLA-A and HLA-B alleles of most subjects were reportedly made from TCR beta sequences. Clonal expansion, a later analysis showed, was greater in HLA-associated TCR beta chains than in equally common others. The study listed under 200 cytomegalovirus-associated TCR beta chains.

Amplification used 60 Vbeta primers and 13 Jbeta primers. The assay was immunoSEQ multiplex PCR, and TCRdb's table has in-frame clones only and misses some. The repertoire includes over 150,000 clones, around 88% of them detected once, and 0.75% to 0.95% sits in the top ten. With respect to this clone: The antigen is unknown.

Per germline, CDR1 SGHRS and CDR2 YFSETQ. Trimming took 0 bases from V and 8 from J, leaving 8 bases between them. This CDR3 has 12 amino acids. Sequencing was done on a sample of PBMCs. The chain carries TRBV5-1 and TRBJ1-2; D is undetermined. The sequence came from a woman between 25 and 40 years old in good health and CMV-seronegative. The CDR3 sequence is CASSLEAEGYTF. DNA of the CDR3: TGCGCCAGCAGCTTGGAAGCGGAAGGCTACACCTTC.